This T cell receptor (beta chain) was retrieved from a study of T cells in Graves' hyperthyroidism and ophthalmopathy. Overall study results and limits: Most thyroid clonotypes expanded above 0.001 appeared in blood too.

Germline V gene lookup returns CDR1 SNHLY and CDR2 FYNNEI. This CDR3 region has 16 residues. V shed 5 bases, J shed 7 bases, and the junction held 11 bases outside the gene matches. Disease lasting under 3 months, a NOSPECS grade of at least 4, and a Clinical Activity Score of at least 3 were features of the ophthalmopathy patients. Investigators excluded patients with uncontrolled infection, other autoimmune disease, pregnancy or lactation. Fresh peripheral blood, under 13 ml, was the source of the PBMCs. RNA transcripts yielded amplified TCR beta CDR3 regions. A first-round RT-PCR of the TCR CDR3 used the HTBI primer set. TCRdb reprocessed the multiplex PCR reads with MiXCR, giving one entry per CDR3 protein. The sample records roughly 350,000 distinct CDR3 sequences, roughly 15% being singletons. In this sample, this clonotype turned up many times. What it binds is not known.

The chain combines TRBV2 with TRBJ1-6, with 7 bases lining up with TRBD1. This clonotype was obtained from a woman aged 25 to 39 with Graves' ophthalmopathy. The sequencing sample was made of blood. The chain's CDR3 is CASSRGEGASNSPLHF. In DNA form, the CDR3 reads TGTGCCAGCAGTCGGGGGGAGGGGGCGTCCAATTCACCCCTCCACTTT.